Included here is one T cell receptor (beta chain) sequence, with context. The antigen is not known. PCR used 60 Vbeta primers and 13 Jbeta primers. The protocol was immunoSEQ multiplex PCR, while the TCRdb copy is restricted to in-frame clones and leaves out a portion. Of some 120,000 clones in the sample, approximately 85% were seen once. Germline CDR1 reads MDHEN; CDR2 reads SYDVKM. CDR3 size: 13 residues. V gave up 2 bases and J gave up 12 bases; unmatched junction bases: 7. These data come from a study of cytomegalovirus exposure and HLA in healthy donors. Overall study findings and caveats: When analyzed later, a missense DCLRE1C variant was found to be linked to TCR beta V- and J-gene trimming. More clonal expansion characterized HLA-associated TCR beta chains than equally common others in a later analysis. Later work found most CMV-associated TCR beta chains apparently HLA-restricted. Later, an analysis found that common viral pathogens appeared to be linked with several of the most significant clusters.

Sequenced sample: PBMCs. J is TRBJ2-3 and V is TRBV28; 8 positions agree with TRBD2. The source is a woman aged 30 to 39 in good health and CMV-seropositive. The CDR3 loop is CASSLPAGGPQYF. The CDR3 bases are TGTGCCAGCAGTTTACCCGCGGGGGGCCCTCAGTATTTT.